This T cell receptor (beta chain) was retrieved from a study of T cells after yellow fever vaccination. V was shortened by 3 bases and J by 5 bases, with 13 bases between the two germline ends. Germline values: CDR1 DFQATT, CDR2 SNEGSKA (reference sequence). CDR3 length equals 14 residues. A process of 5'RACE template switching, which added a universal primer site and UMIs, was used to make TCR cDNA. TCRdb used MiXCR to reprocess the 5' RACE reads, holding one entry per CDR3 protein. This table holds some 500,000 distinct CDR3 sequences, 13% found once. Of note for this clonotype: As yet, its antigen is unknown.

Study results and limitations: Overlap between CD4 and CD8 compartments was detected for a small share of clonotypes. It was a weaker secondary response, yet one that peaked faster, at day 5 versus 15. Clones that expanded after primary vaccination mostly reappeared after the booster (96% CD4, approximately 85% CD8).

The sample here was PBMCs, taken on the day of the yellow fever booster vaccination. J is TRBJ2-2 and V is TRBV20-1; no clear D. The TCR sequence derives from a man younger than 40 who received the YFV17D yellow fever vaccine. The CDR3 spells CSARETGWTGELFF. CDR3 sequence (DNA): TGCAGTGCTAGGGAGACCGGTTGGACCGGGGAGCTGTTTTTT.